The sequence of this T cell receptor (beta chain) was determined in a study of cytomegalovirus exposure and HLA in healthy donors. The donors were healthy bone marrow donors. Notes on this clone: Its specificity is not known.

The PCR used 60 Vbeta and 13 Jbeta primers. The data were produced by immunoSEQ multiplex PCR, yet TCRdb's version contains in-frame clones alone and is incomplete. This sample has around 130,000 clones, with more than 60% found just once. This CDR3 is 12 amino acids long. Germline loops: CDR1 MNHNY, CDR2 SVGAGI (reference sequence). The V and J ends lost 4 bases and 4 bases respectively, with 6 bases between them. Study-wide points: One later analysis reportedly identified an Asian-associated ancestry cluster that showed fewer N-insertions than the roughly 720-donor mean. Earlier analysis looked at TCR beta V segments, and most were productive about 87% or about 30% of the time.

The receptor was derived from a woman aged 40 to 50 in good health and CMV-seropositive. The chain is built from TRBV6-6 and TRBJ2-3, with a weak D call TRBD2 (5 bases). Sequenced sample: PBMCs. The CDR3 protein is CASSSSSDTQYF. CDR3 DNA: TGTGCCAGCAGTTCTAGCTCAGATACGCAGTATTTT.